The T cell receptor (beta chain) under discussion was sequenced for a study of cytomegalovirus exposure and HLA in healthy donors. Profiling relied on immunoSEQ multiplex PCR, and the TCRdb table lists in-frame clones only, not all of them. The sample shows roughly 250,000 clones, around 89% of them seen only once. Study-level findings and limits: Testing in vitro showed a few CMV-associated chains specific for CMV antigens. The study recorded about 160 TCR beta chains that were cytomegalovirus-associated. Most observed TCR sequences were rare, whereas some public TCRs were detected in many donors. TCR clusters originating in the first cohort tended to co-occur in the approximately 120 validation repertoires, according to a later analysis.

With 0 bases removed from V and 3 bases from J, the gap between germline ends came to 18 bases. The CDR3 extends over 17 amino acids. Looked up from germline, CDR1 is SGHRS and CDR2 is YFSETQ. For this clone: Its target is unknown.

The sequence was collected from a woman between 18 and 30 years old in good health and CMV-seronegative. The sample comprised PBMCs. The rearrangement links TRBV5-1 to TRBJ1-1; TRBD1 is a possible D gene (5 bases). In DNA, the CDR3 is TGCGCCAGCAGCTTGGCCTTCAAAGGGGCAAGGGACACTGAAGCTTTCTTT. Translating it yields CASSLAFKGARDTEAFF.